This T cell receptor beta chain originates from a study of shared clonotypes between healthy human individuals. Study-level results: Sharing of clonotypes among donors was expected to vary with sequencing depth. Sampling used blood alone; tissue repertoires probably differ.

Losses at the gene ends were 4 bases for V and 4 bases for J; bases not matched to a gene: 3. This CDR3 contains 15 residues. Per the germline V gene, CDR1 is SGHRS and CDR2 is YFSETQ. In the study's own analysis: From ImmunoSEQ came sequences covering only the junction and carrying no quality scores, so filtering differed. Data came from immunoSEQ multiplex PCR; TCRdb stores just in-frame clones and leaves some out. That table furnishes V, J and clone size, whereas the DNA furnished D and trimming. The repertoire includes around 2.5 million clones, 93% of them detected once, and around 0.4% sits in the top ten. Details on this clone: The antigen is unknown.

The specimen was naive CD4+ T cells from PBMCs. Subset here: CD45RA+ positively selected. This chain connects TRBV5-1 to TRBJ1-5; TRBD1 matches at 12 bases. This TCR came from a man between 18 and 29 years old in good health. Some clones in this sample may be carry-over from other donors' samples. CDR3 coding DNA: TGCGCCAGCAGCCCGGGACAGGGGGCAAATCAGCCCCAGCATTTT. It translates to CASSPGQGANQPQHF.